These T cell receptor beta chains were read from a single sample in a study of blood T cell repertoires in COVID-19. TCRdb keeps only in-frame clones here, not all; method: immunoSEQ multiplex PCR. Counted here are 95,000 to 120,000 clones, roughly 81% occurring once; the ten biggest clones make up about 3.6%. Sequenced: peripheral blood. These receptors were obtained from a man in his forties with acute or convalescent COVID-19. Both conserved end residues are part of each CDR3. A D gene is named only where the DNA matches it firmly. Some rows have no size entry. The others give once, few or many, or a class for an expanded clone.

V	size	D	J	DNA	CDR3
TRBV6-5	.	.	TRBJ2-5	TGTGCCAGCACCCCTTTAACGGTCACCCAGTACTTC	CASTPLTVTQYF
TRBV3-1/TRBV3-2	.	.	TRBJ2-3	TGTGCCAGCAGCCGAGGGGGGGCGGTTACGCAGTATTTT	CASSRGGAVTQYF
TRBV27	.	.	TRBJ2-7	TGTGCCAGCAGTTTAAGGCCACCTAGCTTTCGGGTCGACGAGCAGTACTTC	CASSLRPPSFRVDEQYF
TRBV5-1	.	TRBD2	TRBJ2-1	TGCGCCAGCAGCCCCTGGGGGGTGACCGGGACTAGCGGCAATGAGCAGTTCTTC	CASSPWGVTGTSGNEQFF
TRBV2	.	TRBD1	TRBJ2-7	TGTGCCAGCAAGGGGCAGGGGGCTGTTTACGAGCAGTACTTC	CASKGQGAVYEQYF
TRBV19	.	.	TRBJ1-3	TGTGCCAGTAGTATAGACGGGGGAGGAAACACCATATATTTT	CASSIDGGGNTIYF
TRBV5-1	once	TRBD2	TRBJ2-5	TGCGCCAGCAGCATACTAGCGGGGGGGCAGGAGACCCAGTACTTC	CASSILAGGQETQYF
TRBV5-6	.	.	TRBJ2-7	TGTGCCAGCAGCTTGGAACAGCACTCCTACGAGCAGTACTTC	CASSLEQHSYEQYF
TRBV12-3/TRBV12-4	once	TRBD1	TRBJ1-4	TGTGCCAGCACCCGGGACAGGGGGTCACTGTTTTTT	CASTRDRGSLFF
TRBV19	.	TRBD1	TRBJ1-6	TGTGCCAGTAGTATTGGACAGGCGGATAATTCACCCCTCCACTTT	CASSIGQADNSPLHF
TRBV2	.	.	TRBJ1-6	TGTGCCAGCAGTACCGACAGGTTGGATTCACCCCTCCACTTT	CASSTDRLDSPLHF
TRBV20-1	.	.	TRBJ2-7	TGCAGTGGCAGCGACCCCTACGAGCAGTACTTC	CSGSDPYEQYF
TRBV11-1	.	.	TRBJ2-7	TGTGCCAGCAGCTGGAGCGATGACCGCGCCTACGAGCAGTACTTC	CASSWSDDRAYEQYF
TRBV14	few	.	TRBJ2-7	TGTGCCAGCAGCCAAGCCTCCTACAGGGATATCTACGAGCAGTACTTC	CASSQASYRDIYEQYF
TRBV24-1	once	.	TRBJ2-3	TGTGCCACCAGTGACTTCACGACGGTAAGAGGAGATACGCAGTATTTT	CATSDFTTVRGDTQYF
TRBV6-5	.	TRBD2	TRBJ2-1	TGTGCCAGCAGTAGCGGGGGGCCCTACAATGAGCAGTTCTTC	CASSSGGPYNEQFF
TRBV9	.	TRBD2	TRBJ2-7	TGTGCCAGCAGCCCCGGGGGGGGGCGCGTCCACGAGCAGTACTTC	CASSPGGGRVHEQYF
TRBV7-2	.	TRBD1	TRBJ1-4	TGTGCCAGCAGCATGGGACAGGAAAAACTGTTTTTT	CASSMGQEKLFF
TRBV5-1	.	.	TRBJ1-6	TGCGCCAGCAGCTTGGTAGGCTTTAGGAGCTCCTATAATTCACCCCTCCACTTT	CASSLVGFRSSYNSPLHF
TRBV7-3	.	TRBD2	TRBJ2-2	TGTGCCAGCAGCTCCGGGACTAGCGGGGCCGGGGAGCTGTTTTTT	CASSSGTSGAGELFF
TRBV5-1	.	.	TRBJ1-2	TGCGCCAGCAGCCTCTATGGCTACACCTTC	CASSLYGYTF
TRBV30	.	.	TRBJ2-2	TGTGCCTGGAACAGGAACACCGGGGAGCTGTTTTTT	CAWNRNTGELFF
TRBV24-1	.	.	TRBJ2-2	TGTGCCACCAGTGACGCGACAGGTCTCAACACCGGGGAGCTGTTTTTT	CATSDATGLNTGELFF
TRBV14	.	.	TRBJ2-3	TGTGCCAGCAGCCAAATTGGGAGAGATACGCAGTATTTT	CASSQIGRDTQYF
TRBV7-3	.	.	TRBJ2-1	TGTGCCAGCAGCCCCAGACGACTTGGGAGTTCCTACAATGAGCAGTTCTTC	CASSPRRLGSSYNEQFF
TRBV15	.	TRBD2	TRBJ2-3	TGTGCCACCGCTACTAGCGGAAGCACAGATACGCAGTATTTT	CATATSGSTDTQYF
TRBV5-1	.	.	TRBJ2-7	TGCGCCAGCAGCTTGCTGGGCAGCTCCTACGAGCAGTACTTC	CASSLLGSSYEQYF
TRBV9	.	TRBD2	TRBJ2-3	TGTGCCAGCAGCGTAGGGTCTAGCGGGGGGGCCCCGAATACGCAGTATTTT	CASSVGSSGGAPNTQYF
TRBV29-1	.	.	TRBJ1-2	TGCAGCGTTGGCGGCAGGGAGGTTGGAGGCTACACCTTC	CSVGGREVGGYTF
TRBV9	.	TRBD2	TRBJ2-1	TGTGCCAGCAGCGTAGCTACAGAGATAGCGGGGGACAATGAGCAGTTCTTC	CASSVATEIAGDNEQFF
TRBV10-1	.	TRBD2	TRBJ2-3	TGCGCCAGCAGTTCCGTGGGACTAGGCCTCACAGATACGCAGTATTTT	CASSSVGLGLTDTQYF
TRBV2	.	.	TRBJ2-4	TGTGCCAGCAGTGATCCGTCGGGTTCCGAGGACATTCAGTACTTC	CASSDPSGSEDIQYF
TRBV7-8	.	.	TRBJ2-1	TGTGCCAGCAGCTTAGGGGCCGGCAATGAGCAGTTCTTC	CASSLGAGNEQFF
TRBV4-1	.	TRBD2	TRBJ2-3	TGCGCCAGCAGCCAAGATGGACTAGCGGGGGCCGCGTGGACGCAGTATTTT	CASSQDGLAGAAWTQYF
TRBV24-1	.	.	TRBJ2-7	TGTGCCACCAGCACCGGGACATTACCCTACGAGCAGTACTTC	CATSTGTLPYEQYF
TRBV24-1	.	.	TRBJ2-3	TGTGCCACCAGTGATTTCGGGCAGGGTGATACGCAGTATTTT	CATSDFGQGDTQYF
TRBV7-9	.	TRBD1	TRBJ2-3	TGTGCCAGCAGCTCCCGGGACAGGTTAAAATCTAGCACAGATACGCAGTATTTT	CASSSRDRLKSSTDTQYF
TRBV7-8	.	.	TRBJ1-6	TGTGCCAGCAGCTTAGTCTCCCGGTCCCATAATTCACCCCTCCACTTT	CASSLVSRSHNSPLHF
TRBV5-1	.	TRBD2	TRBJ2-3	TGCGCCAGCAGCTTCAGTAGCGGGGACCCTCAGCAGTATTTT	CASSFSSGDPQQYF
TRBV24-1	few	TRBD1	TRBJ1-2	TGTGCCACCAGTGATTTAATCCTGGACAGGGGGGAAAACTATGGCTACACCTTC	CATSDLILDRGENYGYTF
TRBV3-1/TRBV3-2	.	.	TRBJ2-1	TGTGCCAGCAGCCATGCTACAGGGGAGGTTGAGCAGTTCTTC	CASSHATGEVEQFF
TRBV4-2	.	.	TRBJ1-4	TGTGCCAGCAGCCAATCGGGGGGGGCGGACAAAGAAAAACTGTTTTTT	CASSQSGGADKEKLFF
TRBV2	.	TRBD2	TRBJ2-3	TGTGCCAGCAGAGTAGCGGGGGGGCCAGATACGCAGTATTTT	CASRVAGGPDTQYF
TRBV6-5	.	TRBD2	TRBJ2-4	TGTGCCAGCAGCCGGGGGGACCAAAACATTCAGTACTTC	CASSRGDQNIQYF
TRBV18	.	.	TRBJ2-3	TGTGCCAGCTCACCCGACGCAGGGGGGAGCACAGATACGCAGTATTTT	CASSPDAGGSTDTQYF
TRBV6-1	once	.	TRBJ1-5	TGTGCCAGCAGTGAATCCACAGGCAATCAGCCCCAGCATTTT	CASSESTGNQPQHF
TRBV5-1	.	.	TRBJ2-2	TGCGCCAGCAGCTTGTTACTAGTCCCCGGGGAGCTGTTTTTT	CASSLLLVPGELFF
TRBV15	.	TRBD2	TRBJ2-3	TGTGCCACCAGCGAGACTAGCGGGGGTTACACAGATACGCAGTATTTT	CATSETSGGYTDTQYF